The 20 T cell receptor beta chains below all came from one sample that was sequenced in a study of shared clonotypes between healthy human individuals. Profiling relied on immunoSEQ multiplex PCR, and the TCRdb table lists in-frame clones only, not all of them. The sample yields approximately 2.4 million clones, approximately 94% seen once. The sequencing sample was made of naive CD4+ T cells sorted from blood. Subset in this sample: CD45RA+ positively selected. These receptors originate from a young man in good health.

The chain couples TRBV10-3 to TRBJ2-2, with TRBD1 identical over 9 bases. The CDR3 spans 18 residues. Per germline, CDR1 ENHRY and CDR2 SYGVKD. The V and J ends lost 4 bases and 0 bases, in that order; junction bases with no gene match: 9. The CDR3 sequence is CAISGAKGQGTNTGELFF. The DNA of the CDR3 is TGTGCCATCAGTGGCGCAAAGGGACAGGGCACGAACACCGGGGAGCTGTTTTTT.

The chain recombines TRBV30 with TRBJ2-2; 11 bases map to TRBD2. V lost 3 bases, J lost 9 bases, and 6 bases stayed unmatched. The V gene's germline CDR1 is GTSNPN and CDR2 SVGIG (reference sequence). The CDR3 is 14 residues long. The DNA for the CDR3 is TGTGCCTGGAGGTTAGCGGGAGGGCCCCGGGAGCTGTTTTTT. It codes for CAWRLAGGPRELFF.

In its sample, this clone was seen a few times. This specimen includes other DNA sequences encoding the same CDR3. This chain links TRBV10-3 with TRBJ1-2, with D uncertain. V was pared by 3 bases and J by 2 bases, with 4 bases between. The V gene's germline CDR1 is ENHRY and CDR2 SYGVKD. The CDR3 has 12 residues. The CDR3 nucleotides are TGTGCCATCAGTGAACAGAACTATGGCTACACCTTC. It codes for CAISEQNYGYTF.

The chain has TRBV13 and TRBJ2-7; 11 bases line up with TRBD2. CDR1 and CDR2 (germline): PRHDT, FYEKMQ (reference sequence). Losses at the gene ends were 3 bases for V and 0 bases for J; bases not matched to a gene: 13. The CDR3 loop spans 19 amino acids. The CDR3 reads CASSFSAGLAGGLSYEQYF. CDR3 DNA sequence: TGTGCCAGCAGCTTTTCCGCGGGGCTAGCGGGGGGCCTCTCCTACGAGCAGTACTTC.

With regard to this clone: This sample includes further DNA sequences coding for the same CDR3. V usage is TRBV4-3 and J usage is TRBJ2-1; D may be TRBD1 or TRBD2 (5 bases each). V dropped 6 bases and J dropped 7 bases, with 13 bases sitting between them. The CDR3 loop spans 13 amino acids. Germline V gives CDR1 LGHNA, CDR2 YSLEER. The CDR3: CASSQGPGNEQFF. The CDR3 nucleotides are TGCGCCAGCAGTCAGGGACCGGGAAATGAGCAGTTCTTC.

This chain connects TRBV30 to TRBJ2-1; TRBD2 matches 8 bases. Trimming cost V 1 base and J 2 bases; bases outside gene matches: 1. The CDR3 runs to 14 residues. Germline V gives CDR1 GTSNPN, CDR2 SVGIG (reference sequence). This CDR3 reads CAWSGLATYNEQFF. CDR3 nucleotide sequence: TGTGCCTGGAGTGGACTAGCGACCTACAATGAGCAGTTCTTC.

V gene TRBV5-6 combines with J gene TRBJ2-4, with 9 bases lining up with TRBD2. V lost 0 bases to trimming and J lost 3 bases; unmatched junction nucleotides: 10. The CDR3 has 18 amino acids. From germline, CDR1 is SGHDT and CDR2 YYEEEE. The CDR3 loop is CASSLVSGRIPIKNIQYF. The CDR3, as DNA: TGTGCCAGCAGCTTGGTTAGCGGGAGAATCCCCATCAAAAACATTCAGTACTTC.

The genes are TRBV6-6 and TRBJ1-1; D not resolved. The V gene lost 8 bases and the J gene lost 2 bases, with 9 bases spanning the gap. There are 12 residues in the CDR3. The germline V gene has CDR1 MNHNY and CDR2 SVGAGI (reference sequence). Here the CDR3 DNA reads TGTGCCAGCTTAAAGGGAAACACTGAAGCTTTCTTT. It yields the protein CASLKGNTEAFF.

V usage is TRBV2 and J usage is TRBJ2-2, with D tentatively TRBD1 or TRBD2 (6 bases each). There are 13 residues in the CDR3. The germline V and J ends were trimmed by 2 bases and 7 bases, with 8 bases remaining between them. The germline V gene encodes CDR1 SNHLY and CDR2 FYNNEI. CDR3 DNA sequence: TGTGCCAGCAGTGAAAGGGGGGTCGGGGAGCTGTTTTTT. This sequence encodes CASSERGVGELFF.

J is TRBJ2-1 and V is TRBV5-4; no definite D call. The CDR3 has 15 amino acids. Germline V CDR1 and CDR2: SGHNT, YYREEE (reference sequence). V was clipped by 3 bases and J by 9 bases, with 19 bases between them. For the CDR3, the DNA is TGTGCCAGCAGCTCAGGACCCGAACTGGTGGTTGAGCAGTTCTTC. Translation: CASSSGPELVVEQFF.

The rearrangement links TRBV18 to TRBJ1-1; no clear D. Germline CDR1 KGHSH, CDR2 LQKENI. The CDR3 sequence is 13 residues long. V was pared by 4 bases and J by 4 bases, with 10 bases between. CDR3 nucleotide sequence: TGTGCCAGCTCACGTTCCGGGCTCACTGAAGCTTTCTTT. This sequence encodes CASSRSGLTEAFF.

The V call is TRBV30, the J call TRBJ2-1, with D unclear. V was cut by 2 bases and J by 8 bases, with 16 bases left in between. The germline CDR1 and CDR2 sequences are GTSNPN and SVGIG (reference sequence). This CDR3 has 14 residues. The CDR3 DNA is TGTGCCTGGAGTTTTCGCTCCGGTTGGGATGAGCAGTTCTTC. Its translation: CAWSFRSGWDEQFF.

The rearrangement uses TRBV6-6 and TRBJ2-7; 9 bases map to TRBD1. The trim removed 6 bases at V and 5 bases at J, leaving 14 bases unmatched. This CDR3 contains 16 residues. Germline CDR1 reads MNHNY; CDR2 reads SVGAGI (reference sequence). CDR3 DNA sequence: TGTGCCAGCAGCCACGGGGGGACAGGGTTGAAGAACGAGCAGTACTTC. It translates to CASSHGGTGLKNEQYF.

This chain links TRBV19 with TRBJ1-1; no firm D call. Trimming shortened V by 3 bases and J by 6 bases, and 14 bases separated the two germline ends. The germline V gene encodes CDR1 LNHDA and CDR2 SQIVND (reference sequence). This CDR3 is built from 14 residues. CDR3 sequence reads: CASSILGRYAEAFF. CDR3 DNA: TGTGCCAGTAGTATTTTAGGGCGTTACGCTGAAGCTTTCTTT.

The chain carries TRBV7-6 and TRBJ2-1; TRBD2 aligns across 7 bases. The V gene's germline CDR1 is SGHVS and CDR2 FNYEAQ. The CDR3 runs 18 residues. V was clipped by 5 bases and J by 0 bases; unmatched bases: 13. The DNA for the CDR3 is TGTGCCAGCAGCCCCTCAGGATGGGCGGGGGACTCCTACAATGAGCAGTTCTTC. This gives the protein CASSPSGWAGDSYNEQFF. The whole variable domain, filled in from reference TRBV7-6 and TRBJ2-1, reads GAGVSQSPRYKVTKRGQDVALRCDPISGHVSLYWYRQALGQGPEFLTYFNYEAQQDKSGLPNDRFSAERPEGSISTLTIQRTEQRDSAMYRCASSPSGWAGDSYNEQFFGPGTRLTVL.

In its sample, this clone was seen once. V gene TRBV7-9 combines with J gene TRBJ2-6; D may be TRBD1 (6 bases). Looked up from germline, CDR1 is SEHNR and CDR2 is FQNEAQ (reference sequence). CDR3 length: 14 amino acids. CDR3 sequence reads: CASRRDKLLNVLTF. DNA for the CDR3: TGTGCTTCGCGCCGGGACAAGCTTTTAAACGTCCTGACTTTC. Supplemented by reference TRBV7-9 and TRBJ2-6, the full variable domain reads DTGVSQNPRHKITKRGQNVTFRCDPISEHNRLYWYRQTLGQGPEFLTYFQNEAQLEKSRLLSDRFSAERPKGSFSTLEIQRTEQGDSAMYLCASRRDKLLNVLTFGAGSRLTVL.

The rearrangement uses TRBV27 and TRBJ2-3; possibly TRBD2 for D (6 bases). Trimming pared 5 bases from V and 4 bases from J, leaving 19 bases between. The CDR3 is 16 residues long. Germline-derived CDR1 and CDR2 are MNHEY and SMNVEV (reference sequence). The CDR3: CASSLGTHHGADTQYF. The CDR3, as DNA: TGTGCCAGCAGTCTCGGGACTCACCATGGGGCAGATACGCAGTATTTT.

The chain uses TRBV7-2 and TRBJ1-5; D remains unclear. The germline CDR1 and CDR2 sequences are SGHTA and FQGNSA. The CDR3 spans 14 residues. Trimming left V 5 bases short and J 5 bases short, with 13 bases between. For the CDR3, the DNA is TGTGCCAGCAGCCCAGGACGGGCGGATCAGCCCCAGCATTTT. This codes for CASSPGRADQPQHF.

V and J are TRBV28 and TRBJ2-1; 10 nucleotides align to TRBD1. The CDR3 spans 15 residues. V trimming: 2 bases; J trimming: 2 bases; junction bases outside the gene matches: 0. The germline CDR1 and CDR2 sequences are MDHEN and SYDVKM. As DNA, the CDR3 is TGTGCCAGCAGTTTAGGGACAGGGGCCTACAATGAGCAGTTCTTC. Translating it yields CASSLGTGAYNEQFF. Filled out from reference TRBV28 and TRBJ2-1, the complete variable domain reads DVKVTQSSRYLVKRTGEKVFLECVQDMDHENMFWYRQDPGLGLRLIYFSYDVKMKEKGDIPEGYSVSREKKERFSLILESASTNQTSMYLCASSLGTGAYNEQFFGPGTRLTVL.

The rearrangement joins TRBV27 to TRBJ2-1; 8 bases fit TRBD2. Germline trimming cut 6 bases from V and 6 bases from J; bases unmatched to any gene: 13. Germline values: CDR1 MNHEY, CDR2 SMNVEV (reference sequence). The CDR3 sequence is 16 residues long. CDR3 in DNA: TGTGCCAGCAGCCCAGGATCGGGGGGGCGCGGCAATGAGCAGTTCTTC. Its translation is CASSPGSGGRGNEQFF.